What follows describes a single T cell receptor beta chain. No antigen is known for it. The sample holds no much larger clone one base away, and base qualities are not on file. Inclusive of the bounding cysteine and phenylalanine, the CDR3 is 18 residues long. Only the CDR3 region is kept as DNA, spanning 54 bases read in frame from base 1. V has 2 bases trimmed and J has 0 bases trimmed; junction bases matching no gene number 4. The germline V gene provides CDR1 MNHNS and CDR2 SASEGT. Systemically healthy Caucasian individuals from Russia, roughly 40 in total and aged about 6 to 90 years, were included as donors. Approximately 10 milliliters of peripheral blood were collected from each donor into EDTA-treated Vacutainer tubes. Ficoll-Paque density-gradient centrifugation was used to isolate PBMCs, with at least 6.5 million obtained per sample. Trizol reagent was used to extract total RNA from the PBMCs, yielding at least 5.5 micrograms per sample. Naive CD45RAhigh/CD27high T cell percentages were measured by flow cytometry on a PBMC aliquot from every donor.

These data originate in a study of blood T cells in healthy people across ages (dated by TCRdb to the mid-2010s). Some background on the complete study: In model experiments, template switching captured roughly one uniquely barcoded TCR beta cDNA molecule for every two T cells. Using the same blood draw, the study looked at two additional independent replicas of 1 million unique cDNA reads for two donors, one aged 18 to 30 and the other aged 80 or older. To avoid experimental bias, donors of different ages were distributed randomly across sequencing lanes. Age-related changes in TCR beta repertoire diversity were measured in the study by deep sequencing normalized with unique cDNA molecular identifiers. Donors were grouped into four age groups: young (average 16 years), middle-aged (39), aged (around 60) and long-lived (around 80). The full study reports these points: Donor CMV infection status was unknown, potentially confounding age-related changes in expanded clonotypes. The percentage of naive T cells measured by flow cytometry correlated strongly with observed TCR beta diversity. The long-lived group showed more naive CD4+ T cells, fewer expanded clones and increased TCR diversity than the aged group, suggesting age selection. Since profiling was done on bulk unsorted PBMCs, naive and antigen-experienced compartments could not be conclusively compared. As age increased, observed TCR beta diversity per million T cells dropped in a roughly linear way, and a significant reduction was already evident by age about 40. Estimates of total diversity from one million sequenced T cells were regarded as lower bounds and underestimates.

Receptor amplification or capture employed 5' RACE. Sequenced using an Illumina HiSeq 2500. The second PCR ran for roughly 6 to 11 cycles and used a J-beta primer mix along with a sample-barcoded 5' primer. A unique molecular identifier was introduced onto each TCR beta cDNA molecule by a template-switch 5' adaptor carrying 12 random nucleotides. Each sample yielded at least 3 million CDR3-containing paired-end reads. First-strand cDNA was synthesized from all RNA with the Mint cDNA synthesis kit, primed by a TRBC-specific oligonucleotide. Following uracil-DNA glycosylase treatment, all cDNA underwent a first 18-cycle PCR with the universal primers M1SS and BC2_uni_R. The authors' analysis ran thus. For normalization, 1 million high-quality reads, each with a distinct molecular identifier, were randomly selected from each sample. Reads sharing molecular identifiers were discarded rather than binned into consensus sequences. MiTCR, run with a Q25 quality threshold and the strictest error-elimination algorithm, handled CDR3 identification, clonotype clustering and error correction. A nonparametric unseen species model with Euler transformation was used to estimate a lower bound on total TCR beta diversity. TCRdb reprocessing: public reads trimmed at Q25 with fastp, clones called with MiXCR, in-frame beta chains kept. Every CDR3 protein is listed once, alongside the most common genes and DNA of its rows. The V and J calls, along with clone size, are taken from TCRdb and not from the paper's own processing. This sample comprises about 1 million distinct CDR3 sequences, around 43% of them detected only once. The top ten clones comprise 15% to 20% of the sample.

The chain links TRBV6-1 with TRBJ2-6; TRBD1 fits 10 bases in the junction. Sequenced: blood. The clonotype comes from a woman aged 55-75 years in good health. The CDR3 sequence is CASSEWDRGPSGANVLTF. The nucleotide sequence is TGTGCCAGCAGTGAATGGGACAGGGGTCCCTCTGGGGCCAACGTCCTGACTTTC.